This T cell receptor beta chain was identified during a study of regulatory T cells in long-lasting Graves disease. Time point here: persistent/refractory GD, antithyroid drugs over 5 years with positive TRAb. PBMCs provided the RNA from which the TCR library was made. In Xi'an, China, an endocrinology department was the source of patients. This clonotype occurred many times. What it binds is not known. Library construction for TCR beta used iRepertoire HTBI primers and Arm-PCR of CDR3 regions. TCRdb reanalysed the multiplex PCR reads using MiXCR and keeps one entry per CDR3 protein. The table includes about 420,000 distinct CDR3 sequences, roughly a quarter detected once. Study-level points and caveats: Whereas 1,000 or so public clonotypes were shared by new patients, persistent patients shared more, at 2,500 to 3,000. TRBV28 was favored in persistent disease, as were TRBJ1-2 and TRBJ2-5. TCR diversity was lower in persistent Graves' patients (versus newly diagnosed ones).

V lost 0 bases, J lost 3 bases, and 6 bases lay in between. This CDR3 region has 14 residues. The receptor comes from a female donor with Graves disease. This sequence joins TRBV12-3 or TRBV12-4 and TRBJ1-5; D might be TRBD1 (5 bases). Sequences were derived from peripheral blood mononuclear cells (PBMCs), sampled when the disease was refractory, from a patient treated with antithyroid drugs. CDR3 in amino acids: CASSLAGTNQPQHF. In DNA, the CDR3 is TGTGCCAGCAGTTTAGCAGGGACCAATCAGCCCCAGCATTTT.